The 32 T cell receptor beta chains listed next were all sequenced from one sample in a study of patients and donors after allogeneic stem cell transplantation (dated by TCRdb to the early 2020s). Libraries were made using RT-PCR. Sequencing instrument: NextSeq 550. Clones were called with MiXCR by TCRdb after fastp trimmed the public reads at Q25, and only in-frame beta chains were retained. Each CDR3 protein appears once, grouped with its most common genes and DNA. This sample holds 400,000 to 450,000 distinct CDR3 sequences; about a sixth were observed only once. The ten largest make up 7.2% of the sample. The sequencing input was blood, either unsorted or a sorted T cell fraction (not recorded which). The receptors come from a human donor who was either an allogeneic HSCT recipient or a stem cell or donor lymphocyte infusion donor (not recorded which). It is not recorded whose cells these are; they may come from a transplant donor.

This clonotype was found many times. The V call is TRBV6-1, the J call TRBJ2-3; no clear D gene. The V gene's germline CDR1 is MNHNS and CDR2 SASEGT. Trimming removed 2 bases from V and 8 bases from J, with 11 bases in between. The CDR3 runs 13 residues. CDR3 nucleotide sequence: TGTGCCAGCAGTGAACGGGCTAGAGGTACGCAGTATTTT. Translated: CASSERARGTQYF.

This clonotype has just a few counts. The CDR3 bases are TGTGCCATCGGAAGAGCGGGGGGACCGACAGATACGCAGTATTTT. Protein product: CAIGRAGGPTDTQYF. V usage is TRBV10-3 and J usage is TRBJ2-3, with TRBD2 matching over 9 bases. The J segment lost 3 bases and the V segment lost 8 bases, leaving 9 bases of the junction unmatched. Germline V gives CDR1 ENHRY, CDR2 SYGVKD. The CDR3 is 15 amino acids.

This clonotype appeared many times. The chain recombines TRBV12-3 or TRBV12-4 with TRBJ1-1; no firm D call. This CDR3 has 13 residues. Trimming left V 7 bases short and J 0 bases short, with 9 bases between. CDR3 region: CASKGGMNTEAFF. Here the CDR3 DNA reads TGTGCCAGCAAAGGTGGTATGAACACTGAAGCTTTCTTT.

This clonotype showed up just a few times. The chain carries TRBV7-2 and TRBJ2-1, with 10 bases fitting TRBD1. This CDR3 spans 15 amino acids. With 5 bases clipped from V and 2 bases from J, the junction kept 3 bases outside the gene matches. The V gene's germline CDR1 is SGHTA and CDR2 FQGNSA. The CDR3 loop reads CASSRTGGPYNEQFF. The CDR3 bases are TGTGCCAGCAGCCGGACAGGGGGACCCTACAATGAGCAGTTCTTC.

This clonotype came up many times. V gene TRBV5-1 combines with J gene TRBJ1-2; D is undetermined. The germline V gene encodes CDR1 SGHRS and CDR2 YFSETQ. The CDR3 length is 12 residues. With 5 bases removed from V and 2 bases from J, the gap between germline ends came to 7 bases. CDR3 coding DNA: TGCGCCAGCAGAGGAGAAAACTATGGCTACACCTTC. This encodes CASRGENYGYTF.

This clonotype was picked up a small number of times. The V and J genes are TRBV30 and TRBJ2-7; a possible D gene is TRBD1 (5 bases). The CDR3 covers 12 residues. Germline-derived CDR1 and CDR2 are GTSNPN and SVGIG (reference sequence). The V end was cut by 1 base, the J end by 6 bases, with 10 bases between. CDR3 protein: CAWSGDSGEQYF. CDR3 sequence (DNA): TGTGCCTGGAGTGGCGACAGTGGCGAGCAGTACTTC.

This chain links TRBV4-3 with TRBJ2-3, with 9 bases aligning to TRBD2. The CDR3 is 13 amino acids. Germline assignment: CDR1 LGHNA and CDR2 YSLEER. V lost 8 bases and J lost 2; bases outside the gene matches: 2. This CDR3 reads CASGLAITDTQYF. Here the CDR3 DNA reads TGCGCCAGCGGACTAGCGATCACAGATACGCAGTATTTT.

The rearrangement uses TRBV27 and TRBJ2-2, with no clear D. Trimming removed 3 bases from V and 2 bases from J, with 7 bases in between. This CDR3 is 14 amino acids long. Germline-derived CDR1 and CDR2 are MNHEY and SMNVEV (reference sequence). The CDR3 sequence is CASSFLENTGELFF. The CDR3 nucleotides read TGTGCCAGCAGTTTCCTGGAAAACACCGGGGAGCTGTTTTTT.

This chain links TRBV10-2 with TRBJ2-7; D uncertain. Trimming took off 3 bases at V and 0 bases at J, with 12 bases between the two ends. The CDR3 has 15 residues. Germline V gene data show CDR1 as WSHSY and CDR2 as SAAADI. CDR3 in amino acids: CASSEIPWSSYEQYF. In DNA form, the CDR3 reads TGCGCCAGCAGTGAAATCCCATGGAGCTCCTACGAGCAGTACTTC.

The chain employs TRBV20-1 and TRBJ2-3; 8 positions match TRBD1. V shed 6 bases and J 4 bases; nucleotides not matched to a gene: 12. This CDR3 has 15 amino acids. CDR1 is DFQATT and CDR2 is SNEGSKA in the germline V gene (reference sequence). CDR3 loop: CSAPPGQEFADTQYF. The CDR3 DNA sequence: TGCAGTGCGCCCCCGGGACAGGAGTTTGCAGATACGCAGTATTTT.

This clonotype has more than one count but fewer than ten. The rearrangement links TRBV15 to TRBJ2-1; TRBD2 is a possible D gene (5 bases). Germline lookup yields CDR1 LNHNV and CDR2 YYDKDF (reference sequence). CDR3 length: 15 residues. V was cut by 0 bases and J by 5 bases, with 11 bases left in between. The CDR3 loop reads CATSREGGPHNEQFF. The CDR3 DNA follows: TGTGCCACCAGCAGAGAGGGCGGGCCCCACAATGAGCAGTTCTTC. The full variable domain, with the rest looked up from reference TRBV15 and TRBJ2-1, is DAMVIQNPRYQVTQFGKPVTLSCSQTLNHNVMYWYQQKSSQAPKLLFHYYDKDFNNEADTPDNFQSRRPNTSFCFLDIRSPGLGDTAMYLCATSREGGPHNEQFFGPGTRLTVL.

The chain combines TRBV25-1 with TRBJ2-2, with 9 bases lining up with TRBD1. The V segment lost 3 bases and the J segment 7 bases; nucleotides outside the gene matches: 9. The CDR3 runs 16 residues. Germline V gene sequence: CDR1 MGHDK, CDR2 SYGVNS. Here the CDR3 reads CASSDPHRGHVGELFF. CDR3 coding DNA: TGTGCCAGCAGTGATCCCCACAGGGGGCACGTCGGGGAGCTGTTTTTT.

This clonotype was picked up many times. The V and J genes are TRBV27 and TRBJ2-1; D is perhaps TRBD1 or TRBD2 (5 bases each). Germline CDR1 MNHEY, CDR2 SMNVEV (reference sequence). V dropped 1 base and J dropped 4 bases, with 11 bases sitting between them. The CDR3 is made up of 15 amino acids. The CDR3 region is CASSLLGDTYNEQFF. The CDR3 DNA reads as TGTGCCAGCAGTTTATTGGGGGATACTTACAATGAGCAGTTCTTC.

There are many counts of this clonotype. The V gene is TRBV12-3 or TRBV12-4, the J gene TRBJ2-6; D unclear. The CDR3 sequence is 13 residues long. Trimming left V 5 bases short and J 3 bases short, with 5 bases between. The CDR3 loop is CASSMDGANVLTF. The CDR3 region has the DNA TGTGCCAGCAGTATGGATGGGGCCAACGTCCTGACTTTC.

A note on this clonotype: Being one base from a much bigger clone, this may be a read error. The rearrangement links TRBV5-1 to TRBJ2-3, with TRBD2 matching 7 bases. There are 14 residues in the CDR3. From germline, CDR1 is SGHRS and CDR2 YFSETQ. CDR3 nucleotide sequence: TGCGCCAGCGGCTTGGGGGTACTAGCGGATACGCAGTATTTT. It codes for CASGLGVLADTQYF.

The chain couples TRBV20-1 to TRBJ1-2; the match to TRBD1 covers 8 bases. Germline V gene lookup returns CDR1 DFQATT and CDR2 SNEGSKA (reference sequence). J was trimmed by 2 bases and V by 6 bases; bases with no gene match: 5. CDR3 size: 13 residues. CDR3 DNA: TGCAGTGCAAAAAACAGGGGGAACTATGGCTACACCTTC. This sequence encodes CSAKNRGNYGYTF.

This clonotype was observed many times. This chain links TRBV6-1 with TRBJ1-1, with D perhaps TRBD1 (6 bases). The CDR3 is made up of 14 amino acids. CDR1 is MNHNS, CDR2 SASEGT, per germline. With 6 bases removed from V and 2 bases from J, the gap between germline ends came to 13 bases. CDR3 amino acids: CASRLSDRNTEAFF. The CDR3 DNA reads as TGTGCCAGCAGACTCTCGGACAGAAACACTGAAGCTTTCTTT.

There are a few counts of this clonotype. V gene TRBV11-2 combines with J gene TRBJ2-1, with a tentative D call TRBD2 (6 bases). Between the trimmed V and J ends, which lost 0 bases and 2 bases, there was a span of 8 bases. The length of the CDR3 is 15 residues. Germline V CDR1 and CDR2: SGHAT, FQNNGV. The CDR3 here is CASSLDGGTYNEQFF. CDR3 bases: TGTGCCAGCAGCTTAGATGGGGGGACCTACAATGAGCAGTTCTTC.

The chain recombines TRBV3-1 with TRBJ2-3; 7 bases fit TRBD1. V was pared by 8 bases and J by 0 bases, with 5 bases of the junction left unmatched. This CDR3 comprises 14 residues. Germline CDR1 and CDR2: LGHDT and YNNKEL (reference sequence). The CDR3: CASEGAPSTDTQYF. CDR3 nucleotide sequence: TGTGCCAGCGAGGGGGCCCCTAGCACAGATACGCAGTATTTT.

This clonotype turned up a few times. The V call is TRBV7-2, the J call TRBJ2-2; D remains unclear. This CDR3 comprises 16 residues. Trimming cost V 3 bases and J 1 base, with 12 bases left between them. Per the germline V gene, CDR1 is SGHTA and CDR2 is FQGNSA. Written as DNA, the CDR3 is TGTGCCAGCAGCTTGCACTCCAGCAGGAACACCGGGGAGCTGTTTTTT. Residues: CASSLHSSRNTGELFF.

This clonotype has a count of ten or more. The rearrangement joins TRBV12-3 or TRBV12-4 to TRBJ2-3; D is uncertain. Deletions cut 7 bases from V and 9 bases from J, with 14 bases between. This CDR3 spans 12 amino acids. The CDR3 sequence: CASTYLGNTQYF. The CDR3 DNA sequence: TGTGCCAGCACCTATCTAGGGAACACGCAGTATTTT.

This clonotype was detected a few times. The chain combines TRBV25-1 with TRBJ2-5; D unclear. The V and J ends lost 2 bases and 5 bases respectively, with 9 bases between them. Germline V CDR1 and CDR2: MGHDK, SYGVNS. The CDR3 totals 13 residues. Here the CDR3 reads CASSELLRETQYF. The CDR3 nucleotides read TGTGCCAGCAGTGAACTCCTTCGGGAGACCCAGTACTTC.

This clonotype was observed a few times. The chain links TRBV2 to TRBJ1-5, with 10 positions matching TRBD1. The V and J ends lost 6 bases and 6 bases, in that order; junction bases with no gene match: 8. The germline V gene encodes CDR1 SNHLY and CDR2 FYNNEI. The CDR3 covers 15 residues. The CDR3 bases are TGTGCCAGCAGGAATGACAGGGGGCGAGGTCAGCCCCAGCATTTT. Translated: CASRNDRGRGQPQHF.

This chain connects TRBV4-1 to TRBJ2-3; D is undetermined. Germline CDR1 is MGHRA and CDR2 is YSYEKL. V shed 2 bases and J shed 6 bases, with 6 bases lying between them. There are 12 residues in the CDR3. The CDR3 coding sequence is TGCGCCAGCAGCCAACCTGCCGATACGCAGTATTTT. As protein: CASSQPADTQYF.

A word on this clonotype: An end of the junction differs from the germline gene, which may be a read error. The CDR3 DNA is TGTTCCAGCAGTCCCTACAGAACCTATGGCTACACCTTC. This translates into CSSSPYRTYGYTF. The rearrangement uses TRBV6-2 or TRBV6-3 and TRBJ1-2, with D unclear. The CDR3 is 13 amino acids. The germline V gene has CDR1 MNHEY and CDR2 SVGEGT.

This clonotype was found once. The chain links TRBV12-3 or TRBV12-4 to TRBJ2-2; tentatively, D is TRBD2 (5 bases). V gave up 4 bases and J gave up 3 bases, with 6 bases separating them. The CDR3 length is 13 residues. The CDR3 nucleotides read TGTGCCAGCAGTTGGACTTACACCGGGGAGCTGTTTTTT. Amino acid sequence: CASSWTYTGELFF.

The rearrangement links TRBV7-2 to TRBJ1-2; 7 bases are a match to TRBD1. Looked up from germline, CDR1 is SGHTA and CDR2 is FQGNSA. The CDR3 extends over 14 amino acids. The trim removed 4 bases at V and 6 bases at J, leaving 8 bases unmatched. The DNA for the CDR3 is TGTGCCAGCAGCTCTTCAAGGGGGCAAGATGGCTACACCTTC. Translating it yields CASSSSRGQDGYTF. The variable domain in full, with the rest retrieved from reference TRBV7-2 and TRBJ1-2, is GAGVSQSPSNKVTEKGKDVELRCDPISGHTALYWYRQSLGQGLEFLIYFQGNSAPDKSGLPSDRFSAERTGGSVSTLTIQRTQQEDSAVYLCASSSSRGQDGYTFGSGTRLTVV.

This clonotype was counted a few times. V gene TRBV24-1 combines with J gene TRBJ2-3; 7 nucleotides agree with TRBD1. Germline-derived CDR1 and CDR2 are KGHDR and SFDVKD. V lost 1 base to trimming and J lost 1 base; unmatched junction nucleotides: 1. This CDR3 region has 15 residues. CDR3 sequence: CATSDLGQGTDTQYF. The CDR3 DNA reads TGTGCCACCAGTGATTTAGGACAGGGCACAGATACGCAGTATTTT.

In its sample, this clonotype was seen a few times. V usage is TRBV5-1 and J usage is TRBJ1-1, with a weak D call TRBD1 (5 bases). Deletions cut 0 bases from V and 8 bases from J, with 14 bases between. CDR3 size: 14 residues. The germline gives CDR1 SGHRS, CDR2 YFSETQ. Here the CDR3 reads CASSLDRFEGEAFF. The CDR3 DNA reads as TGCGCCAGCAGCTTGGACAGGTTCGAGGGAGAAGCTTTCTTT.

The chain recombines TRBV16 with TRBJ1-1; D gene unclear. This CDR3 spans 15 amino acids. Trimming stripped 1 base from V and 4 bases from J, with 13 bases between. The germline V gene has CDR1 KGHSY and CDR2 FQNENV. The CDR3 nucleotides read TGTGCCAGCAGCCAATGGGCCCCTGGGAGCACTGAAGCTTTCTTT. Its translation: CASSQWAPGSTEAFF. The full variable domain, completed using reference TRBV16 and TRBJ1-1, is GEEVAQTPKHLVRGEGQKAKLYCAPIKGHSYVFWYQQVLKNEFKFLISFQNENVFDETGMPKERFSAKCLPNSPCSLEIQATKLEDSAVYFCASSQWAPGSTEAFFGQGTRLTVV.

This rearrangement joins TRBV25-1 to TRBJ2-5, with a tentative D call TRBD2 (5 bases). Trimming took off 8 bases at V and 2 bases at J, with 9 bases between the two ends. From germline, CDR1 is MGHDK and CDR2 SYGVNS. CDR3 length: 12 residues. CDR3 in DNA: TGTGCCAGCCCGCCGGGGCAAGAGACCCAGTACTTC. It encodes CASPPGQETQYF.

The CDR3 spells CASSPFPSYNEQFF. CDR3 nucleotides: TGCGCCAGCAGCCCCTTCCCAAGTTACAATGAGCAGTTCTTC. The V and J genes are TRBV5-1 and TRBJ2-1; no clear D. The CDR3 is 14 amino acids. Germline V gene sequence: CDR1 SGHRS, CDR2 YFSETQ. V lost 4 bases to trimming and J lost 4 bases, with 12 bases between them.